This passage covers 20 T cell receptor beta chains from one sample sequenced in a study of T cell changes during pregnancy in multiple sclerosis. Only in-frame clones appear in the TCRdb table, and some are missing; sequencing was by immunoSEQ multiplex PCR. This sample carries under 60,000 clones, approximately 92% of them seen once, and the ten largest clones take around 0.25%. Sample: CD4+ T cells from peripheral blood mononuclear cells, taken in the third trimester of pregnancy. Every receptor here comes from a female donor with multiple sclerosis, enrolled in a pregnancy study.

The J gene is TRBJ2-7, the V gene TRBV5-1, with 12 nucleotides matching TRBD2. CDR1 is SGHRS and CDR2 is YFSETQ in the germline V gene. CDR3 size: 17 residues. V gave up 4 bases and J gave up 3 bases; unmatched junction bases: 11. The CDR3 sequence: CASSRVLAGGSDYEQYF. The CDR3 nucleotides read TGCGCCAGCAGCCGGGTACTAGCGGGGGGTTCAGACTACGAGCAGTACTTC.

This sequence joins TRBV4-2 and TRBJ2-1; 10 positions agree with TRBD2. CDR1 and CDR2 (germline): LGHNA, YNFKEQ. V dropped 4 bases and J dropped 5; count of bases not matched to a gene: 11. The CDR3 is 17 residues long. In DNA, the CDR3 is TGTGCCAGCAGCCGCGGCGTGAGCGGGGGGGGAAACAATGAGCAGTTCTTC. Translation gives CASSRGVSGGGNNEQFF.

This CDR3 reads CASSSDRGSGNTIYF. The CDR3 DNA reads as TGTGCCAGCAGCTCCGACAGGGGTTCTGGAAACACCATATATTTT. The V gene is TRBV11-2, the J gene TRBJ1-3; TRBD1 matches at 8 bases. This CDR3 comprises 15 residues. Germline V lookup: CDR1 SGHAT, CDR2 FQNNGV. V lost 4 bases, J lost 1 base, and 3 bases stayed unmatched.

The chain has TRBV15 and TRBJ2-1; TRBD2 matches at 7 bases. Unmatched junction bases numbered 3, after V lost 0 bases and J lost 7 bases. This CDR3 has 14 amino acids. From germline, CDR1 is LNHNV and CDR2 YYDKDF (reference sequence). As DNA, the CDR3 is TGTGCCACCAGCAGAGATATCGGGGGGAATGAGCAGTTCTTC. Translating gives CATSRDIGGNEQFF.

V is TRBV10-1 and J is TRBJ2-1; 11 nucleotides agree with TRBD2. The V gene's germline CDR1 is WNHNN and CDR2 SYGVQD (reference sequence). The CDR3 has 17 amino acids. V was clipped by 4 bases and J by 0 bases; unmatched bases: 5. CDR3: CASSGGLAENSYNEQFF. In nucleotides, the CDR3 is TGCGCCAGCAGTGGGGGACTAGCGGAAAACTCCTACAATGAGCAGTTCTTC.

The rearrangement joins TRBV7-8 to TRBJ2-2; 8 nucleotides match TRBD2. The CDR3 contains 16 residues. V was clipped by 5 bases and J by 0 bases; unmatched bases: 5. In germline, CDR1 is SGHVS, CDR2 FQNEAQ. CDR3 coding DNA: TGTGCCAGCAGCAGCGTAGCGGGGTCGAACACCGGGGAGCTGTTTTTT. It translates to CASSSVAGSNTGELFF.

V gene TRBV6-5 combines with J gene TRBJ2-7; 10 bases align to TRBD1. Germline V gene sequence: CDR1 MNHEY, CDR2 SVGAGI. The CDR3 is made up of 15 amino acids. J lost 7 bases, V lost 11 bases, and 17 bases had no gene match. CDR3 nucleotide sequence: TGTGCCTCCCACCCCCTGGGACAGGGGACGTGGGAGCAGTACTTC. Its protein is CASHPLGQGTWEQYF.

The chain uses TRBV30 and TRBJ2-3; a weak D match, TRBD2 (6 bases). This CDR3 spans 13 amino acids. The germline CDR1 and CDR2 sequences are GTSNPN and SVGIG (reference sequence). Trimming took off 2 bases at V and 2 bases at J, with 8 bases between the two ends. CDR3 bases: TGTGCCTGGAGTCCGGGGGTCACAGATACGCAGTATTTT. Encoded protein: CAWSPGVTDTQYF.

The chain employs TRBV19 and TRBJ2-5, with TRBD1 matching 8 bases. Trimming cost V 3 bases and J 4 bases; bases outside gene matches: 1. In germline, CDR1 is LNHDA, CDR2 SQIVND (reference sequence). This CDR3 spans 13 amino acids. As DNA, the CDR3 is TGTGCCAGTAGTATTACAGGGGGAGAGACCCAGTACTTC. The encoded protein is CASSITGGETQYF.

The V call is TRBV6-6, the J call TRBJ1-5, with no clear D. Per germline, CDR1 MNHNY and CDR2 SVGAGI (reference sequence). V lost 4 bases and J lost 3, with 16 bases in between. The CDR3 consists of 16 residues. The CDR3 region is CASSSDVGRYNQPQHF. CDR3 in DNA: TGTGCCAGCAGTTCTGATGTGGGCAGGTACAATCAGCCCCAGCATTTT.

J is TRBJ1-4 and V is TRBV5-8; 9 bases are a match to TRBD1. Germline V lookup: CDR1 SGHTS, CDR2 YDEGEE. With V trimmed by 5 bases and J by 8 bases, 7 bases remained unmatched. The CDR3 extends over 14 amino acids. The CDR3 nucleotides are TGTGCCAGCAGTCGTGACAGGGGGGACGAAAAACTGTTTTTT. Translation: CASSRDRGDEKLFF.

The chain is built from TRBV11-2 and TRBJ1-2; 12 bases are shared with TRBD1. The J segment lost 5 bases and the V segment lost 3 bases, leaving 13 bases of the junction unmatched. The CDR3 sequence is 18 residues long. CDR1 SGHAT and CDR2 FQNNGV come from the germline V gene. CDR3 nucleotide sequence: TGTGCCAGCAGCTTCGTACATCCCGGGACAGGGGGCTCATATGGCTACACCTTC. Translated: CASSFVHPGTGGSYGYTF.

This rearrangement joins TRBV7-9 to TRBJ2-3; 10 bases agree with TRBD1. V shed 1 base, J shed 5 bases, and the junction held 0 bases outside the gene matches. The CDR3 is made up of 14 amino acids. Germline V lookup: CDR1 SEHNR, CDR2 FQNEAQ (reference sequence). CDR3 DNA: TGTGCCAGCAGCTTAGGGGACAGGGGAGATACGCAGTATTTT. This codes for CASSLGDRGDTQYF.

The chain links TRBV9 to TRBJ1-1; D not certain. The CDR3 runs to 14 residues. V lost 4 bases to trimming and J lost 6 bases, with 16 bases between them. CDR1 is SGDLS and CDR2 is YYNGEE in the germline V gene. The CDR3 nucleotides read TGTGCCAGCAGCTTGGGAGTAATGCTGGCTGAAGCTTTCTTT. Amino acid sequence: CASSLGVMLAEAFF. Looking up the rest from reference TRBV9 and TRBJ1-1 gives the full variable domain: DSGVTQTPKHLITATGQRVTLRCSPRSGDLSVYWYQQSLDQGLQFLIQYYNGEERAKGNILERFSAQQFPDLHSELNLSSLELGDSALYFCASSLGVMLAEAFFGQGTRLTVV.

Only one count was recorded for this clone. The CDR3 DNA follows: TGTGCCAGCAGCGTAGGTTCTACTAGCGGCCCCTGGGAGACCCAGTACTTC. It specifies CASSVGSTSGPWETQYF. The chain uses TRBV9 and TRBJ2-5; 8 nucleotides agree with TRBD2. The V gene's germline CDR1 is SGDLS and CDR2 YYNGEE. Germline trimming cut 0 bases from V and 5 bases from J; bases unmatched to any gene: 12. The CDR3 has 17 residues.

V and J are TRBV2 and TRBJ2-1; 7 positions agree with TRBD2. V trimming: 1 base; J trimming: 4 bases; junction bases outside the gene matches: 4. This CDR3 contains 15 residues. Germline V lookup: CDR1 SNHLY, CDR2 FYNNEI. In DNA form, the CDR3 reads TGTGCCAGCAGTGAAGGGACTAGGGGATACAATGAGCAGTTCTTC. Translated: CASSEGTRGYNEQFF.

The J gene is TRBJ2-7, the V gene TRBV30, with 8 bases that match TRBD2. CDR3 length equals 14 residues. Germline V CDR1 and CDR2: GTSNPN, SVGIG (reference sequence). V dropped 4 bases and J dropped 6; count of bases not matched to a gene: 11. CDR3 amino acids: CAWTPLLADLEQYF. In DNA, the CDR3 is TGTGCCTGGACTCCTCTACTAGCGGACCTCGAGCAGTACTTC.

In its sample, this clone was seen a few times. This chain joins TRBV7-9 and TRBJ1-3, with D unresolved. Germline V gene data show CDR1 as SEHNR and CDR2 as FQNEAQ (reference sequence). V was pared by 5 bases and J by 3 bases, with 11 bases between. This CDR3 comprises 14 residues. The CDR3 bases are TGTGCCAGCAGCCGCAGTATTGGTGGAAACACCATATATTTT. Encoded protein: CASSRSIGGNTIYF.

This clone was observed a few times. The chain recombines TRBV6-1 with TRBJ1-1; the D gene is possibly TRBD1 (5 bases). This CDR3 is built from 14 residues. Trimming pared 7 bases from V and 3 bases from J, leaving 15 bases between. Germline V gives CDR1 MNHNS, CDR2 SASEGT. CDR3 amino acids: CASIATGGYTEAFF. CDR3 bases: TGTGCCAGCATTGCTACGGGGGGGTACACTGAAGCTTTCTTT.

The V and J genes are TRBV7-9 and TRBJ1-1; D might be TRBD1 (5 bases). The CDR3 covers 12 residues. V was clipped by 5 bases and J by 11 bases, with 15 bases between them. The germline CDR1 and CDR2 sequences are SEHNR and FQNEAQ (reference sequence). In DNA form, the CDR3 reads TGTGCCAGCAGCCTAACCCAGGGAGGGGCTTTCTTT. It encodes CASSLTQGGAFF. Full variable domain (missing parts from reference TRBV7-9 and TRBJ1-1): DTGVSQNPRHKITKRGQNVTFRCDPISEHNRLYWYRQTLGQGPEFLTYFQNEAQLEKSRLLSDRFSAERPKGSFSTLEIQRTEQGDSAMYLCASSLTQGGAFFGQGTRLTVV.